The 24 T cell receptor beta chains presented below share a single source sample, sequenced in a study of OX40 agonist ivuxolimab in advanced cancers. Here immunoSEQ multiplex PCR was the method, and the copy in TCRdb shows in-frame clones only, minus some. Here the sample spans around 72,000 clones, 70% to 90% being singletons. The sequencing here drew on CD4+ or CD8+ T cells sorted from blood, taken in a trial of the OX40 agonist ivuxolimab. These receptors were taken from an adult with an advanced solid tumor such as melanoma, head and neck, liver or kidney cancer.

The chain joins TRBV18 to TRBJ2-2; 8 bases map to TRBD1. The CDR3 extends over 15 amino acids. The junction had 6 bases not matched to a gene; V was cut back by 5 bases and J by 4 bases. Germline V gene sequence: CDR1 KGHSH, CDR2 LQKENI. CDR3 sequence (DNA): TGTGCCAGCTCATCTCAGGGGGCGGTCACCGGGGAGCTGTTTTTT. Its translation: CASSSQGAVTGELFF.

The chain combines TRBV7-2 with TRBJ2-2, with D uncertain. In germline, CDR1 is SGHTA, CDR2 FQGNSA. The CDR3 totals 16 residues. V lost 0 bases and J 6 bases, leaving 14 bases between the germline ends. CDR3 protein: CASSLASGGRSGELFF. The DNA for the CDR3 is TGTGCCAGCAGCTTAGCGTCAGGCGGAAGGTCCGGGGAGCTGTTTTTT.

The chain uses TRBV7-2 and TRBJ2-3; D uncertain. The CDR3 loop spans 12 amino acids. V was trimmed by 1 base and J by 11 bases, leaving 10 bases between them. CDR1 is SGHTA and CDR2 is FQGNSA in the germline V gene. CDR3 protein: CASSLDRRLQYF. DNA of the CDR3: TGTGCCAGCAGCTTAGACCGGCGTCTGCAGTATTTT.

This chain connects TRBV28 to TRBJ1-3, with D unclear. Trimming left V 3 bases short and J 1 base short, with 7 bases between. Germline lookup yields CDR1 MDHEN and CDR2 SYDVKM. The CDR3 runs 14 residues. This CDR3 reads CASSFIDSGNTIYF. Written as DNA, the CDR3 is TGTGCCAGCAGTTTTATCGATTCTGGAAACACCATATATTTT.

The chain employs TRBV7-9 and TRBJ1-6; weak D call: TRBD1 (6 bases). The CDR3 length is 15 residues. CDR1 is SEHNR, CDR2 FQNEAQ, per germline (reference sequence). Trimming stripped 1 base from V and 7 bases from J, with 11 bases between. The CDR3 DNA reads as TGTGCCAGCAGCTTAGTCCGGGGGGCGAATTCACCCCTCCACTTT. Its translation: CASSLVRGANSPLHF.

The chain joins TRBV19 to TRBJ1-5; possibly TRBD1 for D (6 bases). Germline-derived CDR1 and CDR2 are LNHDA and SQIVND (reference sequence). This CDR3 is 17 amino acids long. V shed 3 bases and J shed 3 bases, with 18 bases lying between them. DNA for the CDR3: TGTGCCAGTAGTATCCTCTCGGGGGGGCAGCACAATCAGCCCCAGCATTTT. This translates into CASSILSGGQHNQPQHF.

DNA for the CDR3: TGTGCCAGTAGTATTCAGGGGTCAAGATCACCCCTCCACTTT. As protein: CASSIQGSRSPLHF. The gene calls are TRBV19 and TRBJ1-6, with D possibly matching TRBD1 (6 bases). Per the germline V gene, CDR1 is LNHDA and CDR2 is SQIVND (reference sequence). V lost 3 bases and J 10 bases, leaving 13 bases between the germline ends. The CDR3 covers 14 residues. Supplemented by reference TRBV19 and TRBJ1-6, the full variable domain reads DGGITQSPKYLFRKEGQNVTLSCEQNLNHDAMYWYRQDPGQGLRLIYYSQIVNDFQKGDIAEGYSVSREKKESFPLTVTSAQKNPTAFYLCASSIQGSRSPLHFGNGTRLTVT.

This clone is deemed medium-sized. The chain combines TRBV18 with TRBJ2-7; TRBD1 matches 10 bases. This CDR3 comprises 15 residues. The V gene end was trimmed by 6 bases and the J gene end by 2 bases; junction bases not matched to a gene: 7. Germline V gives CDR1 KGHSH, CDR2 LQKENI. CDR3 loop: CASSPIGQGAYEQYF. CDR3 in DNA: TGTGCCAGCTCGCCGATCGGACAGGGGGCCTACGAGCAGTACTTC.

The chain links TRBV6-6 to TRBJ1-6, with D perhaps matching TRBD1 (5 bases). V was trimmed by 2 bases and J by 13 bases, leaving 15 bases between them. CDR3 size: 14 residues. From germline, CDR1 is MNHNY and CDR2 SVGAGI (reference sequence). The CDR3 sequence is CASSYGAAQYPLHF. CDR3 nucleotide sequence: TGTGCCAGCAGTTACGGGGCAGCTCAGTACCCCCTCCACTTT.

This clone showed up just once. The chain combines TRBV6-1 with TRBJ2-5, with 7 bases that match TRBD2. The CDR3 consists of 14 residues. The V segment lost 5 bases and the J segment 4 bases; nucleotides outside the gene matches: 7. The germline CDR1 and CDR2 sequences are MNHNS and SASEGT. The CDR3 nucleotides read TGTGCCAGCAGTCGGGGGGATGAGCGAGAGACCCAGTACTTC. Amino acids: CASSRGDERETQYF.

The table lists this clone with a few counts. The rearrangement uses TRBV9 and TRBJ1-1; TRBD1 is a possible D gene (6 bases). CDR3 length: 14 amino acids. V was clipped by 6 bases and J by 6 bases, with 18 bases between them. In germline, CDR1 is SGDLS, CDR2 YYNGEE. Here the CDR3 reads CASTPRGGSPEAFF. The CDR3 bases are TGTGCCAGCACCCCAAGGGGGGGCTCCCCTGAAGCTTTCTTT.

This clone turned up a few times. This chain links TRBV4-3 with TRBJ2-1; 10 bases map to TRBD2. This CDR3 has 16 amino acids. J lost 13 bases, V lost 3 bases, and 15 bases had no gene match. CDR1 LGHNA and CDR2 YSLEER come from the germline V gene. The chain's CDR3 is CASSQGPPTSGTTQFF. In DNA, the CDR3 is TGCGCCAGCAGCCAGGGTCCCCCCACTAGCGGGACGACCCAGTTCTTC.

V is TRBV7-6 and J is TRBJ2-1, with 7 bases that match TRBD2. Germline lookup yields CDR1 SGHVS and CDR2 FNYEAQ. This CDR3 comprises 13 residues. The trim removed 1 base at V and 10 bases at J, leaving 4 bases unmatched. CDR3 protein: CASSLGWGGEQFF. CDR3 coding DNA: TGTGCCAGCAGCTTAGGTTGGGGGGGAGAGCAGTTCTTC. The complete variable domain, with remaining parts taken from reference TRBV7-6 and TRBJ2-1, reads GAGVSQSPRYKVTKRGQDVALRCDPISGHVSLYWYRQALGQGPEFLTYFNYEAQQDKSGLPNDRFSAERPEGSISTLTIQRTEQRDSAMYRCASSLGWGGEQFFGPGTRLTVL.

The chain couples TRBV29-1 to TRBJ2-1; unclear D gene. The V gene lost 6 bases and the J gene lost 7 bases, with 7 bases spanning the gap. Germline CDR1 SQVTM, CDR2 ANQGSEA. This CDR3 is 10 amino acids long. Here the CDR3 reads CSVRVNEQFF. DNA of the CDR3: TGCAGCGTGAGAGTGAATGAGCAGTTCTTC.

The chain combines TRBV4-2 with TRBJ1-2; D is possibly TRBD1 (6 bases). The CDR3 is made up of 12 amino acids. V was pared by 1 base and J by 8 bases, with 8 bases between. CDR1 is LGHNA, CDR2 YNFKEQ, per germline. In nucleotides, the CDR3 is TGTGCCAGCAGCCAAGTGCAGGGGGGCTACACCTTC. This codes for CASSQVQGGYTF.

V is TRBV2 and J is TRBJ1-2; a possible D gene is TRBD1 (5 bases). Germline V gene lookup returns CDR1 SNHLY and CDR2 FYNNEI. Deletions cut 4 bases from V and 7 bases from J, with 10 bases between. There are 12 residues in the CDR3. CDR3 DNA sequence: TGTGCCAGCAGTGTCGCCGGGGCTGGCTACACCTTC. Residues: CASSVAGAGYTF.

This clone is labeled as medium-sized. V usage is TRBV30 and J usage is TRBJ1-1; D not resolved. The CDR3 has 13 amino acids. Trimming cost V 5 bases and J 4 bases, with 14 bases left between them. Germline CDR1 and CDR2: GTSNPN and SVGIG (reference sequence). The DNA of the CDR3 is TGTGCCTGGCTTGGGAGGGAGTCCACTGAAGCTTTCTTT. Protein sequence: CAWLGRESTEAFF.

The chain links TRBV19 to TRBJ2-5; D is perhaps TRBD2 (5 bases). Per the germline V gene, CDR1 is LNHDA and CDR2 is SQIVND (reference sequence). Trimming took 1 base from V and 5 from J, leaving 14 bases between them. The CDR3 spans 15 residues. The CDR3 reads CASSIGGAGVETQYF. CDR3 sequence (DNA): TGTGCCAGTAGTATAGGAGGCGCCGGGGTGGAGACCCAGTACTTC.

In nucleotides, the CDR3 is TGTGCCAGCAGTCAGGGAATAGCTAACTATGGCTACACCTTC. Translation gives CASSQGIANYGYTF. The chain recombines TRBV7-9 with TRBJ1-2, with D possibly TRBD1 on 5 matching bases. CDR1 is SEHNR and CDR2 is FQNEAQ in the germline V gene (reference sequence). This CDR3 region has 14 residues. V lost 6 bases to trimming and J lost 0 bases, with 11 bases between them.

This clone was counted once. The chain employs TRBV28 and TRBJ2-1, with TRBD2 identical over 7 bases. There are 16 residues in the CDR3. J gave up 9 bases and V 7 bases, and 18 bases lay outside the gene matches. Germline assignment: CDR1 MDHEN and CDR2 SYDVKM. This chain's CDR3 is CASTMLGGEDTGEQFF. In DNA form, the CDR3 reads TGTGCCAGCACCATGTTGGGAGGGGAGGATACCGGTGAGCAGTTCTTC.

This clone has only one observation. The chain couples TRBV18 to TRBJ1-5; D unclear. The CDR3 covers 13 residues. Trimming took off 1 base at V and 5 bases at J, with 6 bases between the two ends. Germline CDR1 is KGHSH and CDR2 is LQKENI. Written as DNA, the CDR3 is TGTGCCAGCTCACCACTGCGGGATCAGCCCCAGCATTTT. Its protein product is CASSPLRDQPQHF.

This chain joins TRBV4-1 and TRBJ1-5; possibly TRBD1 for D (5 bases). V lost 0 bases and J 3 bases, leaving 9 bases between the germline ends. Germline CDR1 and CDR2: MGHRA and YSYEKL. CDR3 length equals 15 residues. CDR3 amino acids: CASSQDRQYNQPQHF. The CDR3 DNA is TGCGCCAGCAGCCAAGATAGACAGTACAATCAGCCCCAGCATTTT.

CDR3: CASSQRSSEQFF. The CDR3 DNA follows: TGTGCCAGCAGCCAGAGGAGCAGTGAGCAGTTCTTC. This sequence joins TRBV27 and TRBJ2-1; D gene unclear. There are 12 residues in the CDR3. CDR1 and CDR2 (germline): MNHEY, SMNVEV (reference sequence). V was shortened by 6 bases and J by 9 bases, with 12 bases between the two germline ends.

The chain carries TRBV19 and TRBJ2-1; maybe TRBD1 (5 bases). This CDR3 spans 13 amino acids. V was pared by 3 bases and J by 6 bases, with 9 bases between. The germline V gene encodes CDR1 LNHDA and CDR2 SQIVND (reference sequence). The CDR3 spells CASSMGPANEQFF. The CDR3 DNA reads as TGTGCCAGTAGTATGGGGCCCGCCAATGAGCAGTTCTTC.